The clone carrying this TCR beta chain has just a few counts. What it binds is not known. This sample was taken from a study of beta chain features in type 1 diabetes. Study observations and caveats: The study found that naive, central memory and Treg TCRB repertoires appeared more similar in patients than in healthy donors.

The CDR3 runs 14 residues. CDR1 and CDR2 from the germline V gene are PRHDT and FYEKMQ (reference sequence). With V trimmed by 5 bases and J by 7 bases, 9 bases remained unmatched. The sequenced template was cDNA made from the entire isolated RNA. Produced via immunoSEQ multiplex PCR; TCRdb's table is partial and in-frame only. This table holds under 350,000 clones, about 8.5% found once. The sample comprised central memory CD4+ T cells from blood. This rearrangement joins TRBV13 to TRBJ2-5; 8 bases match TRBD2. This receptor was obtained from a woman between 18 and 29 years old in good health. The CDR3, as DNA: TGTGCCAGCAGCATAAGGACTAGCTGGGGGACCCAGTACTTC. This translates into CASSIRTSWGTQYF.